The 30 T cell receptor beta chains in this list originate from one sample, sequenced in a study of blood T cell repertoires in COVID-19. The protocol was immunoSEQ multiplex PCR, while the TCRdb copy is restricted to in-frame clones and leaves out a portion. The sample has tens of thousands of clones; around 85% are singletons. Sample: peripheral blood. The source is a woman aged 50 to 60 with acute or convalescent COVID-19.

The chain uses TRBV5-6 and TRBJ1-6; possibly TRBD1 for D (5 bases). CDR1 is SGHDT, CDR2 YYEEEE, per germline. V lost 0 bases and J lost 6, with 13 bases in between. The CDR3 runs 16 residues. The CDR3 nucleotides read TGTGCCAGCAGCTTGGGACAGATGGAATTTAATTCACCCCTCCACTTT. Its translation is CASSLGQMEFNSPLHF.

The CDR3 reads CASRPGDREQYF. In DNA, the CDR3 is TGTGCCAGCAGACCGGGGGATAGGGAGCAGTACTTC. The chain carries TRBV25-1 and TRBJ2-7, with a tentative D call TRBD2 (6 bases). Trimming removed 6 bases from V and 7 bases from J, with 13 bases in between. There are 12 residues in the CDR3. Germline V gene sequence: CDR1 MGHDK, CDR2 SYGVNS.

This chain connects TRBV6-5 to TRBJ2-4, with a tentative D call TRBD2 (6 bases). There are 15 residues in the CDR3. Germline values: CDR1 MNHEY, CDR2 SVGAGI. The V end lost 4 bases, the J end lost 3 bases, and 13 bases lay between the germline ends. Written as DNA, the CDR3 is TGTGCCAGCAGTTCCACAGAGGGAGGCAAAAACATTCAGTACTTC. Protein product: CASSSTEGGKNIQYF.

V usage is TRBV4-3 and J usage is TRBJ2-7; TRBD1 matches 7 bases. In germline, CDR1 is LGHNA, CDR2 YSLEER. V gave up 5 bases and J gave up 1 base; unmatched junction bases: 8. This CDR3 has 15 residues. The DNA of the CDR3 is TGCGCCAGCAGCTACGGACAGGCTCCTTCCTACGAGCAGTACTTC. As protein: CASSYGQAPSYEQYF.

This clone was observed a single time. This rearrangement joins TRBV12-3 or TRBV12-4 to TRBJ2-3; possible D gene TRBD2, 5 bases. V lost 6 bases and J lost 6, with 7 bases in between. This CDR3 has 11 amino acids. The CDR3 is CASRDSDTQYF. CDR3 DNA: TGTGCCAGCAGGGACTCCGATACGCAGTATTTT.

V gene TRBV29-1 combines with J gene TRBJ1-1, with 7 positions matching TRBD1. Germline CDR1 and CDR2: SQVTM and ANQGSEA. This CDR3 contains 13 residues. Trimming removed 7 bases from V and 2 bases from J; junction bases left unmatched: 7. The CDR3: CSANGQVNTEAFF. The CDR3 DNA is TGCAGCGCCAATGGACAGGTTAACACTGAAGCTTTCTTT.

The chain employs TRBV7-9 and TRBJ2-5, with 9 bases lining up with TRBD1. Per the germline V gene, CDR1 is SEHNR and CDR2 is FQNEAQ (reference sequence). V dropped 4 bases and J dropped 3; count of bases not matched to a gene: 3. The CDR3 totals 14 residues. The CDR3 is CASSSDRGEETQYF. The CDR3 DNA is TGTGCCAGCAGCTCGGACAGGGGTGAAGAGACCCAGTACTTC.

This sequence joins TRBV19 and TRBJ2-4; D might be TRBD2 (5 bases). The V end was cut by 3 bases, the J end by 1 base, with 19 bases between. CDR1 and CDR2 (germline): LNHDA, SQIVND (reference sequence). The CDR3 has 18 residues. CDR3 amino acids: CASSIGNSWGDAKNIQYF. The CDR3 region has the DNA TGTGCCAGTAGTATCGGCAATTCTTGGGGAGACGCCAAAAACATTCAGTACTTC.

This chain uses TRBV11-3 with TRBJ1-1; D is ambiguous. Germline lookup yields CDR1 SGHNT and CDR2 YENEEA. CDR3 length equals 13 residues. The V gene lost 1 base and the J gene lost 4 bases, with 7 bases spanning the gap. The CDR3 sequence: CASSLGAGTEAFF. DNA for the CDR3: TGTGCCAGCAGCTTAGGGGCGGGCACTGAAGCTTTCTTT.

This sequence joins TRBV7-2 and TRBJ2-1, with a possible D match to TRBD2 (5 bases). The CDR3 totals 16 residues. CDR1 is SGHTA and CDR2 is FQGNSA in the germline V gene. Deletions cut 8 bases from V and 0 bases from J, with 17 bases between. The CDR3 region has the DNA TGTGCCAGCCTCGAACGTCGGGATCCCTCCTACAATGAGCAGTTCTTC. It codes for CASLERRDPSYNEQFF.

The chain couples TRBV7-3 to TRBJ2-2; weak D call: TRBD2 (6 bases). This CDR3 comprises 15 residues. Trimming shortened V by 3 bases and J by 1 base, and 9 bases separated the two germline ends. Germline values: CDR1 SGHTA, CDR2 FQGTGA. In DNA, the CDR3 is TGTGCCAGCAGCTTCGGGACTGGGAACACCGGGGAGCTGTTTTTT. This gives the protein CASSFGTGNTGELFF. Full variable domain (missing parts from reference TRBV7-3 and TRBJ2-2): GAGVSQTPSNKVTEKGKYVELRCDPISGHTALYWYRQSLGQGPEFLIYFQGTGAADDSGLPNDRFFAVRPEGSVSTLKIQRTERGDSAVYLCASSFGTGNTGELFFGEGSRLTVL.

This chain links TRBV4-1 with TRBJ2-7; 8 positions agree with TRBD1. With 4 bases clipped from V and 2 bases from J, the junction kept 4 bases outside the gene matches. Germline CDR1 MGHRA, CDR2 YSYEKL. This CDR3 is built from 14 residues. The DNA for the CDR3 is TGCGCCAGCAGCCCCGGGGACAGGACCTACGAGCAGTACTTC. Translating gives CASSPGDRTYEQYF.

This chain uses TRBV2 with TRBJ1-5, with D perhaps TRBD1 (6 bases). The germline V gene encodes CDR1 SNHLY and CDR2 FYNNEI. Deletions cut 11 bases from V and 1 base from J, with 12 bases between. This CDR3 has 13 residues. CDR3 loop: CACHRDSNQPQHF. DNA for the CDR3: TGTGCCTGCCACAGGGACAGCAATCAGCCCCAGCATTTT.

This rearrangement joins TRBV19 to TRBJ2-7, with 14 bases matching TRBD2. In germline, CDR1 is LNHDA, CDR2 SQIVND (reference sequence). This CDR3 spans 14 amino acids. J was trimmed by 7 bases and V by 5 bases; bases with no gene match: 4. The CDR3 sequence is CASSLGLAGEEQYF. CDR3 bases: TGTGCCAGTAGTCTGGGACTAGCGGGGGAAGAGCAGTACTTC.

The V and J genes are TRBV11-2 and TRBJ1-6; 8 bases are a match to TRBD1. Trimming removed 6 bases from V and 8 bases from J; junction bases left unmatched: 3. Germline V gene lookup returns CDR1 SGHAT and CDR2 FQNNGV. CDR3 length equals 13 residues. CDR3 sequence reads: CASRGQGYSPLHF. DNA of the CDR3: TGTGCCAGCAGAGGACAGGGCTATTCACCCCTCCACTTT.

The J gene is TRBJ1-4, the V gene TRBV5-8, with 9 bases matching TRBD1. The germline V gene encodes CDR1 SGHTS and CDR2 YDEGEE. The CDR3 is 15 residues long. Losses at the gene ends were 8 bases for V and 7 bases for J; bases not matched to a gene: 12. CDR3 protein: CASIRLGQGGEKLFF. The CDR3 DNA reads as TGTGCCAGTATCCGCCTGGGACAGGGAGGTGAAAAACTGTTTTTT.

The rearrangement uses TRBV27 and TRBJ1-1, with 8 bases identical to TRBD1. V was clipped by 5 bases and J by 1 base; unmatched bases: 12. CDR3 length equals 17 residues. Germline CDR1 is MNHEY and CDR2 is SMNVEV (reference sequence). This chain's CDR3 is CASSPADRVVRNTEAFF. The CDR3 DNA reads TGTGCCAGCAGTCCAGCGGACAGGGTAGTTAGGAACACTGAAGCTTTCTTT.

The rearrangement joins TRBV3-1 (or the pseudogene TRBV3-2) to TRBJ2-1; perhaps TRBD2 as D (6 bases). The V gene's germline CDR1 is LGHDT and CDR2 YNNKEL (reference sequence). Trimming stripped 4 bases from V and 4 bases from J, with 11 bases between. The CDR3 extends over 14 amino acids. CDR3 nucleotide sequence: TGTGCCAGCAGCCTTCGGGACTTATACAATGAGCAGTTCTTC. Translation: CASSLRDLYNEQFF.

V gene TRBV20-1 combines with J gene TRBJ1-1; D not resolved. The CDR3 length is 11 residues. Looked up from germline, CDR1 is DFQATT and CDR2 is SNEGSKA (reference sequence). V dropped 5 bases and J dropped 1 base, with 5 bases sitting between them. The CDR3 sequence: CSAYKNTEAFF. The CDR3 region has the DNA TGCAGTGCTTATAAGAACACTGAAGCTTTCTTT.

Worth noting for this clone: This specimen includes other DNA sequences encoding the same CDR3. This chain uses TRBV7-9 with TRBJ2-7, with 10 bases aligning to TRBD2. With 2 bases clipped from V and 4 bases from J, the junction kept 2 bases outside the gene matches. CDR3 length: 14 amino acids. Germline V gene sequence: CDR1 SEHNR, CDR2 FQNEAQ (reference sequence). CDR3 in DNA: TGTGCCAGCAGCTTACTAGCGGGAGTGTACGAGCAGTACTTC. Translated, it gives CASSLLAGVYEQYF.

The table lists this clone with a few counts. The chain links TRBV18 to TRBJ2-7, with a weak D call TRBD2 (5 bases). The germline V gene encodes CDR1 KGHSH and CDR2 LQKENI. Trimming left V 6 bases short and J 5 bases short, with 20 bases between. The CDR3 has 15 amino acids. The CDR3 spells CASSLKRRTPDEQYF. DNA for the CDR3: TGTGCCAGCTCCCTCAAAAGGAGGACGCCCGACGAGCAGTACTTC.

This clone counts as medium-sized. This chain uses TRBV5-1 with TRBJ2-3; 14 bases align to TRBD2. The germline V gene encodes CDR1 SGHRS and CDR2 YFSETQ. The CDR3 runs to 17 residues. J lost 4 bases, V lost 4 bases, and 8 bases had no gene match. The CDR3 reads CASSPGTSGGVADTQYF. The DNA of the CDR3 is TGCGCCAGCAGCCCCGGGACTAGCGGGGGAGTTGCAGATACGCAGTATTTT.

The chain combines TRBV7-2 with TRBJ2-7; D remains unclear. This CDR3 contains 15 residues. From germline, CDR1 is SGHTA and CDR2 FQGNSA. Trimming shortened V by 1 base and J by 0 bases, and 10 bases separated the two germline ends. The CDR3 is CASSLVPMSSYEQYF. CDR3 nucleotides: TGTGCCAGCAGCTTAGTACCGATGAGCTCCTACGAGCAGTACTTC.

The CDR3 is CASRGQANQPQHF. CDR3 bases: TGTGCCAGCAGGGGACAGGCGAATCAGCCCCAGCATTTT. This sequence joins TRBV2 and TRBJ1-5, with 8 bases aligning to TRBD1. After removal of 6 bases from V and 4 bases from J, the junction contained 2 bases not matched to a gene. Germline CDR1 reads SNHLY; CDR2 reads FYNNEI. The length of the CDR3 is 13 residues.

This chain joins TRBV7-3 and TRBJ1-1; D is unresolved. CDR1 and CDR2 (germline): SGHTA, FQGTGA. The CDR3 has 13 amino acids. Trimming shortened V by 2 bases and J by 0 bases, and 4 bases separated the two germline ends. This CDR3 is CASSLEVNTEAFF. Here the CDR3 DNA reads TGTGCCAGCAGCTTAGAGGTGAACACTGAAGCTTTCTTT.

In DNA form, the CDR3 reads TGTGCCAGCAGCTCATCGGGGGGAAACGTCCTGACTTTC. This encodes CASSSSGGNVLTF. The chain uses TRBV5-8 and TRBJ2-6, with 7 bases aligning to TRBD2. CDR1 is SGHTS, CDR2 YDEGEE, per germline. V trimming: 3 bases; J trimming: 10 bases; junction bases outside the gene matches: 4. This CDR3 comprises 13 residues.

CDR3 nucleotide sequence: TGTGCCAGCAGTTTCCGGGGTAATGAGCAGTTCTTC. It translates to CASSFRGNEQFF. The chain has TRBV12-3 or TRBV12-4 and TRBJ2-1; D is perhaps TRBD2 (5 bases). V shed 3 bases and J shed 7 bases, with 7 bases lying between them. CDR3 size: 12 residues.

The rearrangement links TRBV7-8 to TRBJ1-5; possible D gene TRBD1, 5 bases. Germline V gives CDR1 SGHVS, CDR2 FQNEAQ. The CDR3 is made up of 19 amino acids. The germline V and J ends were trimmed by 1 base and 4 bases, with 23 bases remaining between them. CDR3 sequence: CASSLDPRHSSRGNQPQHF. The CDR3 bases are TGTGCCAGCAGCTTAGACCCTCGACACTCTTCTCGGGGGAATCAGCCCCAGCATTTT.

The J gene is TRBJ2-7, the V gene TRBV6-5; TRBD1 matches at 9 bases. This CDR3 spans 14 amino acids. Germline V gives CDR1 MNHEY, CDR2 SVGAGI. Germline trimming cut 3 bases from V and 3 bases from J; bases unmatched to any gene: 3. The CDR3 nucleotides are TGTGCCAGCAGTTATTTGACAGGGGGCTACGAGCAGTACTTC. Translated: CASSYLTGGYEQYF.

In this sample, this clone turned up once. This sequence joins TRBV9 and TRBJ2-5; 9 bases align to TRBD2. The CDR3 sequence is 15 residues long. The germline V gene has CDR1 SGDLS and CDR2 YYNGEE. J was trimmed by 4 bases and V by 0 bases; bases with no gene match: 4. The DNA for the CDR3 is TGTGCCAGCAGCGTAGTGGCTAGCGGGACAGAGACCCAGTACTTC. Translating gives CASSVVASGTETQYF.